This T cell receptor (beta chain) was found in a study of cytomegalovirus exposure and HLA in healthy donors. Whole-study results and caveats: According to an earlier analysis, most TCR beta V segments yielded productive rearrangements about 90% or about 30% of the time.

Concerning this clone: Its antigen is not known.

V was shortened by 0 bases and J by 7 bases, with 15 bases between the two germline ends. Germline CDR1 is LGHNA and CDR2 is YSLEER. CDR3 length: 16 residues. A multiplex PCR was run with 60 Vbeta primers and 13 Jbeta primers. The data were produced by immunoSEQ multiplex PCR, yet TCRdb's version contains in-frame clones alone and is incomplete. The data show about 160,000 clones, with 71% seen just once and under 3.5% held by the top ten. The receptor comes from a woman in her 30s in good health and CMV-seronegative. This chain uses TRBV4-3 with TRBJ1-4, with TRBD1 as a possible D gene (6 bases). Specimen: PBMCs. Here the CDR3 reads CASSQEQGSAFEKLFF. CDR3 sequence (DNA): TGCGCCAGCAGCCAAGAACAGGGTAGCGCTTTTGAAAAACTGTTTTTT.